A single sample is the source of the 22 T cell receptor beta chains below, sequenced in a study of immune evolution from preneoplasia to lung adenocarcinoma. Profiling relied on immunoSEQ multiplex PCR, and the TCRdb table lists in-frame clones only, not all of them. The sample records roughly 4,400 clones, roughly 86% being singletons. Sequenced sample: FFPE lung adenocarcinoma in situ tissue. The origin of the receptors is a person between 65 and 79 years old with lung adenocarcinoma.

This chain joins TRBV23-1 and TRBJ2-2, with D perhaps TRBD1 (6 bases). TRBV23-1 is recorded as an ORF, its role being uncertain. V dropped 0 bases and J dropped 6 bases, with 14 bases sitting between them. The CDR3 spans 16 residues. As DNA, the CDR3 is TGCGCCAGCAGTCAATCGAGCAGGGGCGGTGCCGGGGAGCTGTTTTTT. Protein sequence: CASSQSSRGGAGELFF.

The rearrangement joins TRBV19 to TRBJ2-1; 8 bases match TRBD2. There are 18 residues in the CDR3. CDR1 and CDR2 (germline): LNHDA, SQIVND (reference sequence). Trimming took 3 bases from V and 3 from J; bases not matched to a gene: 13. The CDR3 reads CASSIGGGSGSHYNEQFF. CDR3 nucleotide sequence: TGTGCCAGTAGTATCGGCGGGGGAAGCGGGAGCCACTACAATGAGCAGTTCTTC.

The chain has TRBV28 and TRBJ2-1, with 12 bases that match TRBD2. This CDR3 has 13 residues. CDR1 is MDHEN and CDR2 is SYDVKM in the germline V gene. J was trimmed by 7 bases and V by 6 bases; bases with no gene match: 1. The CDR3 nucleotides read TGTGCCAGCAGGACTAGCGGGAGTAATGAGCAGTTCTTC. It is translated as CASRTSGSNEQFF. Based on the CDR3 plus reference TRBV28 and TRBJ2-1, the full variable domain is DVKVTQSSRYLVKRTGEKVFLECVQDMDHENMFWYRQDPGLGLRLIYFSYDVKMKEKGDIPEGYSVSREKKERFSLILESASTNQTSMYLCASRTSGSNEQFFGPGTRLTVL.

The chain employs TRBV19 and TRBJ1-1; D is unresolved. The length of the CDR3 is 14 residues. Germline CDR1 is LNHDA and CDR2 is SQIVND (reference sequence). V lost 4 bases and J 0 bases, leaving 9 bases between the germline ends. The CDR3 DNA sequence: TGTGCCAGTAGTAAGTTCGGGGTGAACACTGAAGCTTTCTTT. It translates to CASSKFGVNTEAFF.

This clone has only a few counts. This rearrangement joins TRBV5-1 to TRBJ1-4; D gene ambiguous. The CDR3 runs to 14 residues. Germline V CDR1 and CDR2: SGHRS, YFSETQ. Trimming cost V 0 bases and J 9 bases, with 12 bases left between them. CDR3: CASSLGEKPQKLFF. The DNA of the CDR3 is TGCGCCAGCAGCTTGGGGGAGAAACCCCAAAAACTGTTTTTT.

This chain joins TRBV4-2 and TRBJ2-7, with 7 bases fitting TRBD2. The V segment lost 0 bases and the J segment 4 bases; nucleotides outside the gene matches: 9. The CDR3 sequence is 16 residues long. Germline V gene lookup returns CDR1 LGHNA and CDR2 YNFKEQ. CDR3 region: CASSQDWGGSAYEQYF. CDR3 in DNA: TGTGCCAGCAGCCAAGATTGGGGCGGGAGCGCTTACGAGCAGTACTTC.

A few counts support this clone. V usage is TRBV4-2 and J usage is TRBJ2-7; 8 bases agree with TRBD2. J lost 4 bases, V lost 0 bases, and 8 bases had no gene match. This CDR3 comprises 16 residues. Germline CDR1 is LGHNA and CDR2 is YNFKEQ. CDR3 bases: TGTGCCAGCAGCCAAGAACCTGGACTAGCCGGATACGAGCAGTACTTC. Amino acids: CASSQEPGLAGYEQYF.

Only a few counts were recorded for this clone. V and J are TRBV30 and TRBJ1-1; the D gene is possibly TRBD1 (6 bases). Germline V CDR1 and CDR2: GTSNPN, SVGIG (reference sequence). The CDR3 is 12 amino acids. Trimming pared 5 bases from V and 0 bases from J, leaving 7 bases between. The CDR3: CAWQGMNTEAFF. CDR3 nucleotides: TGTGCCTGGCAGGGGATGAACACTGAAGCTTTCTTT.

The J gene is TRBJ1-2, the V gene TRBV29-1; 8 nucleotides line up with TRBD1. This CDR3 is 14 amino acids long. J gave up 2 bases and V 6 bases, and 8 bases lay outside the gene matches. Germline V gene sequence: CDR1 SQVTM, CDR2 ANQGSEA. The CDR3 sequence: CSVETGTGNYGYTF. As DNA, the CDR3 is TGCAGCGTAGAAACCGGGACAGGCAACTATGGCTACACCTTC.

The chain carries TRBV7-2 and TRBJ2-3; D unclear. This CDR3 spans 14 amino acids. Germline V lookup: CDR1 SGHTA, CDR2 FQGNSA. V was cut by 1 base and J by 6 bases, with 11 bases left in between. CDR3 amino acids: CASSLGGGPDTQYF. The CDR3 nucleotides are TGTGCCAGCAGCTTAGGCGGTGGGCCCGATACGCAGTATTTT.

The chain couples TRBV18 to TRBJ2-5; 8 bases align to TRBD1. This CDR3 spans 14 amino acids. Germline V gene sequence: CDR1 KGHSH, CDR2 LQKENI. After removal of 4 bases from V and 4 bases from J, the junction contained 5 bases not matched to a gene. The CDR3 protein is CASSRTGRGETQYF. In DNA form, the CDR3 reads TGTGCCAGCTCACGGACAGGGCGGGGAGAGACCCAGTACTTC.

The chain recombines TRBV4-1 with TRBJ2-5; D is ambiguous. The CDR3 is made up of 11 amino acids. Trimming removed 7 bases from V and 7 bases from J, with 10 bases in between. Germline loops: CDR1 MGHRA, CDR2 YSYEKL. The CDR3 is CASTPLPTQYF. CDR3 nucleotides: TGCGCCAGCACCCCCCTACCGACCCAGTACTTC.

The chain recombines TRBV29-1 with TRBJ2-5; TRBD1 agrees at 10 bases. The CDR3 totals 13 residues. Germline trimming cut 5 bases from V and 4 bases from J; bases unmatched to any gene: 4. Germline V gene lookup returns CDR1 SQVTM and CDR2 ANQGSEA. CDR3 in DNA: TGCAGCGTTCGACAGGGGGCCGGAGAGACCCAGTACTTC. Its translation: CSVRQGAGETQYF. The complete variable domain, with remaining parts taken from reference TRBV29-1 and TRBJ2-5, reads SAVISQKPSRDICQRGTSLTIQCQVDSQVTMMFWYRQQPGQSLTLIATANQGSEATYESGFVIDKFPISRPNLTFSTLTVSNMSPEDSSIYLCSVRQGAGETQYFGPGTRLLVL.

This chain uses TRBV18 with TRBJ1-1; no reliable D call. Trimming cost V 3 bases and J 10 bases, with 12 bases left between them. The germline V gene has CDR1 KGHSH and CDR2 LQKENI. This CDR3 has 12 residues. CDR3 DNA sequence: TGTGCCAGCTCACCCCAATCCGCGTCAGCTTTCTTT. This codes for CASSPQSASAFF. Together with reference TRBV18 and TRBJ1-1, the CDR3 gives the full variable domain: NAGVMQNPRHLVRRRGQEARLRCSPMKGHSHVYWYRQLPEEGLKFMVYLQKENIIDESGMPKERFSAEFPKEGPSILRIQQVVRGDSAAYFCASSPQSASAFFGQGTRLTVV.

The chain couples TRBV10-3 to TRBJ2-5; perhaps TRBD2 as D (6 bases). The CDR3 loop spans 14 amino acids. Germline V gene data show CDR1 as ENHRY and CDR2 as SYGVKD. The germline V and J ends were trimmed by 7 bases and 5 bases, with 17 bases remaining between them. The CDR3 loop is CAITAGQAGETQYF. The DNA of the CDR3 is TGTGCCATCACCGCTGGTCAGGCGGGGGAGACCCAGTACTTC.

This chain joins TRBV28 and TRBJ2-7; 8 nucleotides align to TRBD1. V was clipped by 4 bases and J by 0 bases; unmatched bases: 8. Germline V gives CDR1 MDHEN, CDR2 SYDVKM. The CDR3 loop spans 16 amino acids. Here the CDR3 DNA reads TGTGCCAGCAGTTATGATCGGGGACAGGACTCCTACGAGCAGTACTTC. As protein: CASSYDRGQDSYEQYF.

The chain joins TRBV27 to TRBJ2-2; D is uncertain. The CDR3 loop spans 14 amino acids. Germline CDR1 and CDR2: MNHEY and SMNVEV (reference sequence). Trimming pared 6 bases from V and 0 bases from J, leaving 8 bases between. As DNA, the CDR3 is TGTGCCAGCAGGGGCCCCCCGAACACCGGGGAGCTGTTTTTT. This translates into CASRGPPNTGELFF.

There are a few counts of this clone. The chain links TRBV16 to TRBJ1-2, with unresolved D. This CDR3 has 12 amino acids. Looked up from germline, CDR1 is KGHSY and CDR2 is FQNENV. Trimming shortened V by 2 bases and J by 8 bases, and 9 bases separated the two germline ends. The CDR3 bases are TGTGCCAGCAGCCAAAGTGGACTCGGCTACACCTTC. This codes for CASSQSGLGYTF.

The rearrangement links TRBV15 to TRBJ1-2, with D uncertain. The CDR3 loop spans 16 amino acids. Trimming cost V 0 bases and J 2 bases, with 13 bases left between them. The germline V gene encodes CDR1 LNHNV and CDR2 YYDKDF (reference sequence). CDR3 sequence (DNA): TGTGCCACCAGCAGAGATATAGCTAGGATGAACTATGGCTACACCTTC. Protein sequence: CATSRDIARMNYGYTF.

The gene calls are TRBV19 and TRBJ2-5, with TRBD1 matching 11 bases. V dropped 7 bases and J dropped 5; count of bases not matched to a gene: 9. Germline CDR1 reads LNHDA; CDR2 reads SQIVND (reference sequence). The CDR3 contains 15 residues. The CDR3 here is CASKDVDRGRETQYF. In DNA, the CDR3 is TGTGCCAGTAAGGATGTGGACAGGGGGCGGGAGACCCAGTACTTC.

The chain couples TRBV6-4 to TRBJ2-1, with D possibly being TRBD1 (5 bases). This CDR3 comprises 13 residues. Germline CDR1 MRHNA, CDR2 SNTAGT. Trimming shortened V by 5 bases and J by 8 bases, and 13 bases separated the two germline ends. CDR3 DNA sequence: TGTGCCAGCAGTCGTAAAGAAGGGGATGAGCAGTTCTTC. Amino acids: CASSRKEGDEQFF.

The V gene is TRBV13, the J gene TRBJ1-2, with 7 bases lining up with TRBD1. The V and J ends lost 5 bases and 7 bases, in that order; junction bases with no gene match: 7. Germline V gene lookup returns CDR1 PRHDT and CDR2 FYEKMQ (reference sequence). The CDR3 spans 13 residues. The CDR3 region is CASSQGQLGGYTF. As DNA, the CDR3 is TGTGCCAGCAGCCAGGGACAGCTTGGTGGCTACACCTTC.